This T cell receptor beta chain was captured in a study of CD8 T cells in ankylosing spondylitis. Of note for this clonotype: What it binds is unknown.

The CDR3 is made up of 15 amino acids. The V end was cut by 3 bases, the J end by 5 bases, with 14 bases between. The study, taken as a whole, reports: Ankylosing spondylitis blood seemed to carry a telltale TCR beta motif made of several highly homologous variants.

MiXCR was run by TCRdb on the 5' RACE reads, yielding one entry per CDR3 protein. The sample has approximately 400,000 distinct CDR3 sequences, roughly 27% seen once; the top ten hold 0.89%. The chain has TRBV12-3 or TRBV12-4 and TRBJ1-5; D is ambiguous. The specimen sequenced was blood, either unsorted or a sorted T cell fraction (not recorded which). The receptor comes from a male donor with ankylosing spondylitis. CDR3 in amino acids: CASSFGYGEDQPQHF. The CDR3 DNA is TGTGCCAGCAGTTTCGGTTATGGTGAGGATCAGCCCCAGCATTTT.